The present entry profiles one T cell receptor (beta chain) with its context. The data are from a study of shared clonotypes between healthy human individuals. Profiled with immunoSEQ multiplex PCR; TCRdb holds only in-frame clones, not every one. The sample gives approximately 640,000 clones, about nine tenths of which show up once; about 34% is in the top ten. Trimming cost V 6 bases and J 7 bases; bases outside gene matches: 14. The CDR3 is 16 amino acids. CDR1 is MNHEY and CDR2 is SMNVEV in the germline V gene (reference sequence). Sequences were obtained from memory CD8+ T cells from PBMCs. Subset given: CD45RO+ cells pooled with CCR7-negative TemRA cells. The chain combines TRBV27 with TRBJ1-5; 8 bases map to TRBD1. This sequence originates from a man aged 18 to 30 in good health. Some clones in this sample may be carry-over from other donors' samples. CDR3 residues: CASSPSTGEQEQPQHF. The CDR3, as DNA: TGTGCCAGCAGCCCATCGACAGGGGAACAAGAACAGCCCCAGCATTTT.